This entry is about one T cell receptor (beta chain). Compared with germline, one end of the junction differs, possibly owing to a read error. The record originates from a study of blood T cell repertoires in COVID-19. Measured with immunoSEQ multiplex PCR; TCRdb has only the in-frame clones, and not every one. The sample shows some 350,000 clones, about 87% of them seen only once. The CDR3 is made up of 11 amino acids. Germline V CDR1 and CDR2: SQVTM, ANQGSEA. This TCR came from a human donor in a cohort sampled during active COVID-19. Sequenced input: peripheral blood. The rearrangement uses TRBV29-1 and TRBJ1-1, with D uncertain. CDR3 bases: TGCAGCGTCACCGGGAACCCTGAAGCTTTCTTT. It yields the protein CSVTGNPEAFF.